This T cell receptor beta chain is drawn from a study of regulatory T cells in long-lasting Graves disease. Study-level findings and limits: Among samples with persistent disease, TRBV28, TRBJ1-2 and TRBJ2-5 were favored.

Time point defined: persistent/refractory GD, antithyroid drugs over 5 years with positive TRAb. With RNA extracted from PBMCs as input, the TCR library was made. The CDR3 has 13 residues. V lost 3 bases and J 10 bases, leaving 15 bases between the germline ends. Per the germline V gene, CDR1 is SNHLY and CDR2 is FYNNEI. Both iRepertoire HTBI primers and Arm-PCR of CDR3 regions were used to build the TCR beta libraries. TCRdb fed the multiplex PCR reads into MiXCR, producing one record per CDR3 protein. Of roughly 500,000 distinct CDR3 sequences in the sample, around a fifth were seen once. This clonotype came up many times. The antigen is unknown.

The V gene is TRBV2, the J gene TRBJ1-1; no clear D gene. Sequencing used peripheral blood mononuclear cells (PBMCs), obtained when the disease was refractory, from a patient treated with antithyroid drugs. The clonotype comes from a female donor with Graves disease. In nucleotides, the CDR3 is TGTGCCAGCAGTGATGCGATTCGCGGCAGAGCTTTCTTT. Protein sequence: CASSDAIRGRAFF.